This record looks at one TCR beta chain sequence and its context. What it recognizes is unknown. The data belong to a study of cytomegalovirus exposure and HLA in healthy donors. Study in general: Among the approximately 430 donors who were genotyped, about 84% fell in the genetic ancestry cluster that is associated with self-reported Caucasian donors. Whole-study findings and limits: Available immune exposure information covered CMV serostatus only. Later, TCR association rates were found to vary by HLA locus, highest for DRB1 and lowest for HLA-C.

13 Jbeta primers and 60 Vbeta primers were used for the PCR. Repertoires were generated with immunoSEQ multiplex PCR, while TCRdb's copy carries only in-frame clones and drops some. This table lists 60,000 to 65,000 clones. The CDR3 loop spans 12 amino acids. Germline CDR1 reads GTSNPN; CDR2 reads SVGIG (reference sequence). Trimming removed 5 bases from V and 4 bases from J; junction bases left unmatched: 4. Sequencing used PBMCs. The genes are TRBV30 and TRBJ1-2, with 7 nucleotides matching TRBD1. The clonotype comes from a woman aged 18-30 years in good health and CMV-seronegative. The CDR3 here is CAWSTGIYGYTF. The CDR3, as DNA: TGTGCCTGGTCGACAGGGATCTATGGCTACACCTTC.